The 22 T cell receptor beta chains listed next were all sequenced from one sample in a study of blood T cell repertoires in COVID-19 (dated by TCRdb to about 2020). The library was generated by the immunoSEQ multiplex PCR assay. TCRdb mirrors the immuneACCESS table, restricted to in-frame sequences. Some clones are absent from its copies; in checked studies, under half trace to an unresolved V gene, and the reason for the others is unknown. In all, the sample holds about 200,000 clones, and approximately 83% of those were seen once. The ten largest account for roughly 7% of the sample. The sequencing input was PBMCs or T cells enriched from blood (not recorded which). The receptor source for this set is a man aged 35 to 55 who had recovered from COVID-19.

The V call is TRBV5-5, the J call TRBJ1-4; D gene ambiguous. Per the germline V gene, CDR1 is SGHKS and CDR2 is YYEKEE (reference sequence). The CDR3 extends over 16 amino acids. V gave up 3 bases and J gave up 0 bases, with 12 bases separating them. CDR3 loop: CASSYESLATNEKLFF. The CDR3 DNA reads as TGTGCCAGCAGCTACGAGAGTCTTGCAACTAATGAAAAACTGTTTTTT.

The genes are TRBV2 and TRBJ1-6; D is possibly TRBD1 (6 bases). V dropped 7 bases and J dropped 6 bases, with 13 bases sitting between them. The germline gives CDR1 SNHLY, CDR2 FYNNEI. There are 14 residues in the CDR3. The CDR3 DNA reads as TGTGCCAGCAAACAGGGAATAAGTAATTCACCCCTCCACTTT. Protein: CASKQGISNSPLHF.

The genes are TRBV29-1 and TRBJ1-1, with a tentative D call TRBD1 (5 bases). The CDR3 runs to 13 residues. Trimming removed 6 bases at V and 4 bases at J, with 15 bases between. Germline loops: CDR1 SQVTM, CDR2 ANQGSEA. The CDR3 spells CSVPGFGGTEAFF. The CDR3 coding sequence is TGCAGCGTCCCCGGGTTCGGGGGCACTGAAGCTTTCTTT.

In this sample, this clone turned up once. This CDR3 reads CATSDPRQGPYGYTF. DNA for the CDR3: TGTGCCACCAGTGACCCCCGACAGGGCCCCTATGGCTACACCTTC. V gene TRBV24-1 combines with J gene TRBJ1-2; 7 bases match TRBD1. This CDR3 is built from 15 residues. Per germline, CDR1 KGHDR and CDR2 SFDVKD. Trimming removed 4 bases from V and 4 bases from J; junction bases left unmatched: 8.

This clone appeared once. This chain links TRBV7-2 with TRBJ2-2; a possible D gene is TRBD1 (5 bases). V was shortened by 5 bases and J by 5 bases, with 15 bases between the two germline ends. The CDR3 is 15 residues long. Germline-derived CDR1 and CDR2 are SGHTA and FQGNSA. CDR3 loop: CASSIQTSGTGELFF. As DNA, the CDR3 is TGTGCCAGCAGCATACAAACATCAGGGACCGGGGAGCTGTTTTTT.

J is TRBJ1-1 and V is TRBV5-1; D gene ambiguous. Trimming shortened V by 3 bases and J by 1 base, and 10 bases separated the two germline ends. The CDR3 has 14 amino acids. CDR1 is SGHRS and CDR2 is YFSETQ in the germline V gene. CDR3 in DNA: TGCGCCAGCAGCTCTGACACTCCGAACACTGAAGCTTTCTTT. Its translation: CASSSDTPNTEAFF.

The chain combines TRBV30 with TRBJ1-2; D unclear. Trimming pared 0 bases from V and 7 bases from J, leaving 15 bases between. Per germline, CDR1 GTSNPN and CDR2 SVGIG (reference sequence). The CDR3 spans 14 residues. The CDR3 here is CAWSVSSVVTGYTF. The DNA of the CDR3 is TGTGCCTGGAGTGTATCCAGCGTTGTGACTGGCTACACCTTC.

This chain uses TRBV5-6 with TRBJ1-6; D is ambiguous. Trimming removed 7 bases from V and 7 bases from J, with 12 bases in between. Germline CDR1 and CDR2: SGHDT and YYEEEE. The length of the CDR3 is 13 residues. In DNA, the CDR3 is TGTGCCAGCTCCGGGGAAATAAATTCACCCCTCCACTTT. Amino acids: CASSGEINSPLHF.

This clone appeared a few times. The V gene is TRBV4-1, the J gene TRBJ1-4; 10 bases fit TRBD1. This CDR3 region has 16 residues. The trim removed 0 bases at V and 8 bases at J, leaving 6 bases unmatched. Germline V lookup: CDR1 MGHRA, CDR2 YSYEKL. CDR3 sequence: CASSQDATGGREKLFF. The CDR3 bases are TGCGCCAGCAGCCAAGATGCGACAGGGGGCCGGGAAAAACTGTTTTTT.

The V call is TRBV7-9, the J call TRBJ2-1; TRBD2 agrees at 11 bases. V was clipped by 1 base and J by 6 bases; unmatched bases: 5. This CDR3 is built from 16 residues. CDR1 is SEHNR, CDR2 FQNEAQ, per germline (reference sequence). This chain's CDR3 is CASSLGASGGFNEQFF. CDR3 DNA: TGTGCCAGCAGCTTAGGCGCTAGCGGGGGGTTCAATGAGCAGTTCTTC.

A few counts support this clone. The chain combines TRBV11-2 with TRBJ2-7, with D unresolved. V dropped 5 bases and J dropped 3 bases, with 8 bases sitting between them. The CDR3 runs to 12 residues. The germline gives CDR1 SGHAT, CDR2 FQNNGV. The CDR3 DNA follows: TGTGCCAGCAGCCGTTCCCTCTACGAGCAGTACTTC. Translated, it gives CASSRSLYEQYF. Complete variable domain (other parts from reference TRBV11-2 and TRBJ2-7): EAGVAQSPRYKIIEKRQSVAFWCNPISGHATLYWYQQILGQGPKLLIQFQNNGVVDDSQLPKDRFSAERLKGVDSTLKIQPAKLEDSAVYLCASSRSLYEQYFGPGTRLTVT.

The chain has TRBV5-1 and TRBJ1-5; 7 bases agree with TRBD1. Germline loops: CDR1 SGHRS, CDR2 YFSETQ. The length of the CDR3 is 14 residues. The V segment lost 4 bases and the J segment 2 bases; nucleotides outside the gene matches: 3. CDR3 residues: CASSIGTGNQPQHF. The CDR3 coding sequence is TGCGCCAGCAGCATCGGGACAGGCAATCAGCCCCAGCATTTT.

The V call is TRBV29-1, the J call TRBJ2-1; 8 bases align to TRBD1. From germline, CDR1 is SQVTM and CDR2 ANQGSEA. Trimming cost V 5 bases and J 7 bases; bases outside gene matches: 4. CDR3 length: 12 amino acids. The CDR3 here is CSVRTGFNEQFF. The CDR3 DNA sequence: TGCAGCGTTCGGACAGGGTTTAATGAGCAGTTCTTC.

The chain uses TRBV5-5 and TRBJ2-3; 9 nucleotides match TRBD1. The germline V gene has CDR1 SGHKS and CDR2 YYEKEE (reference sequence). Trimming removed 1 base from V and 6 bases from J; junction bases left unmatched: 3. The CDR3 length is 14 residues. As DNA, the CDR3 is TGTGCCAGCAGCTTGACAGGGGGCTACGATACGCAGTATTTT. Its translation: CASSLTGGYDTQYF.

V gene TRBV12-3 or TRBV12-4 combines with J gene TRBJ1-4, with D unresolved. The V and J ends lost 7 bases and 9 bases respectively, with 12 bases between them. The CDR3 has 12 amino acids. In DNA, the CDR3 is TGTGCCAGCAAGAAGGAGAATAAAAAACTGTTTTTT. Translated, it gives CASKKENKKLFF.

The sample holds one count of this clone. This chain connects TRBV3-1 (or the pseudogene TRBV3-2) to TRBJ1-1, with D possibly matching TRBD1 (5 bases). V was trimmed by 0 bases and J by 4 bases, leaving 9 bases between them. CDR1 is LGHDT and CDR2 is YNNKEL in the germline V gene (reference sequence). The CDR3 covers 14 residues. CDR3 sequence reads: CASSQDPGGTEAFF. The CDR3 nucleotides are TGTGCCAGCAGCCAAGATCCCGGGGGCACTGAAGCTTTCTTT.

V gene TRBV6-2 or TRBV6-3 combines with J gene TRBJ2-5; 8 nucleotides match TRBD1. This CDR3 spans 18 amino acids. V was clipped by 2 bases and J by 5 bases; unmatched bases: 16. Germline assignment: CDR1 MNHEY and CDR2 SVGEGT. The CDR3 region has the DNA TGTGCCAGCAGTTACCCGCAGGGGGCGCCCCGGGTGGGGGAGACCCAGTACTTC. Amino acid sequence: CASSYPQGAPRVGETQYF.

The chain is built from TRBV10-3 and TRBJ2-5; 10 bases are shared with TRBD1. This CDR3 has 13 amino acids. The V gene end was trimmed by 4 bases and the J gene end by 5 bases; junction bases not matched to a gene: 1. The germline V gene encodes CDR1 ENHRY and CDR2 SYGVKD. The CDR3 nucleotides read TGTGCCATCAGTGGGGGACAGGGGGAGACCCAGTACTTC. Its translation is CAISGGQGETQYF.

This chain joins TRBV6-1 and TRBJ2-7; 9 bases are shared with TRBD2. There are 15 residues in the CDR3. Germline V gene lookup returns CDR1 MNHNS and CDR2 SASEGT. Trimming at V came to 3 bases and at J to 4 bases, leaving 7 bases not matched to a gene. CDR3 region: CASSEKRGVNYEQYF. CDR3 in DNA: TGTGCCAGCAGTGAGAAGCGGGGGGTTAATTACGAGCAGTACTTC.

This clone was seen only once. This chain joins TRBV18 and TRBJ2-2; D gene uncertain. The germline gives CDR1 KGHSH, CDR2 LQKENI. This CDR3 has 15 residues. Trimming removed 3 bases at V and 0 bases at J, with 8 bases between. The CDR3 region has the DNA TGTGCCAGCTCACCCGCTAATCCGAACACCGGGGAGCTGTTTTTT. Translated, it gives CASSPANPNTGELFF.

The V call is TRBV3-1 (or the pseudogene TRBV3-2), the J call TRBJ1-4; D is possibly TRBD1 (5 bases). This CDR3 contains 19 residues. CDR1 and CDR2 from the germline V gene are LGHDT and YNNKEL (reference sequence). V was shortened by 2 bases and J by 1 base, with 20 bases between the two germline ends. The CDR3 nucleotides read TGTGCCAGCAGCCAATCCTTCCCGGGACTGACTTTAACTAATGAAAAACTGTTTTTT. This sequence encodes CASSQSFPGLTLTNEKLFF.

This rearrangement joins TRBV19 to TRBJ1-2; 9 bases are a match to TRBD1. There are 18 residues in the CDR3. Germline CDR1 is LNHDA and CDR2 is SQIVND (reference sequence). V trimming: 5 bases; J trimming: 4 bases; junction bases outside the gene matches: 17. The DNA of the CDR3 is TGTGCCAGTAGTGAGTTTCATTCCCGGACAGGGGCACTCTATGGCTACACCTTC. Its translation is CASSEFHSRTGALYGYTF.